This T cell receptor (beta chain) stems from a study of cytomegalovirus exposure and HLA in healthy donors. The PCR employed 60 Vbeta primers together with 13 Jbeta primers. Methods used by the authors: Unique TCR beta chains totaled 65 million to 95 million in a later count, with roughly 11 million of them shared. Assay used: immunoSEQ multiplex PCR; TCRdb lists only in-frame clones, some missing. V and J calls and clone size are copied from that table; D and trimming were computed from the DNA. The table records around 200,000 clones, 80% of them present only once. CDR1 MGHDK and CDR2 SYGVNS come from the germline V gene. CDR3 size: 14 residues. The V end was cut by 1 base, the J end by 5 bases, with 11 bases between.

This chain joins TRBV25-1 and TRBJ1-1; tentatively, D is TRBD1 (6 bases). The sequence derives from a boy younger than 18 in good health and CMV-seronegative. Input material: PBMCs. DNA for the CDR3: TGTGCCAGCAGTGAATTACAAGGGGGAACTGAAGCTTTCTTT. Translating gives CASSELQGGTEAFF.